This TCR beta chain was retrieved from a study of shared clonotypes between healthy human individuals. About the research overall: The study enrolled a couple of women and three men aged 18 to 49.

This clone was recorded many times. Its antigen is unidentified. The same CDR3 arises from other DNA sequences in this sample as well. Sequencing used immunoSEQ multiplex PCR; TCRdb keeps in-frame clones, though not all of them. Here the sample spans about half a million clones, roughly three quarters being singletons. This CDR3 contains 12 residues. Per the germline V gene, CDR1 is LGHNA and CDR2 is YNFKEQ. Trimming pared 0 bases from V and 8 bases from J, leaving 5 bases between. General study results and limits: Researchers sampled blood only, noting tissue repertoires likely differ. Read depth was anticipated to influence clonotype sharing among donors.

Sequenced sample: PBMCs. This clonotype originated in a woman in her thirties or forties in good health. Some clones in this sample may be carry-over from other donors' samples. This chain joins TRBV4-2 and TRBJ2-1; D is ambiguous. The CDR3 reads CASSQDRDEQFF. The CDR3 nucleotides are TGTGCCAGCAGCCAAGATAGGGATGAGCAGTTCTTC.